The rows below give T cell receptor beta chains drawn from one sample of a study of blood T cell repertoires in COVID-19. The table came from immunoSEQ multiplex PCR; TCRdb's copy has only in-frame clones and leaves some out. The sample holds 350,000 or so clones, almost 90% seen once. The material sequenced was PBMCs or T cells enriched from blood (not recorded which). These receptors all stem from a woman in her thirties who had been exposed to COVID-19. Each CDR3 is given with its conserved first and last residue. The order of the fields is clone size, D gene, V gene, J gene, CDR3 protein, CDR3 DNA. A D gene is named only where the DNA matches it firmly. Size values are once, few and many counts, or a class for expanded clones, and some rows have none.

>NA|NA|TRBV7-3|TRBJ2-2
CASSLGYPTNTGELFF
TGTGCCAGCAGCTTGGGCTACCCCACGAACACCGGGGAGCTGTTTTTT
>NA|TRBD1|TRBV6-5|TRBJ1-4
CASSQGVANEKLFF
TGTGCCAGCAGTCAGGGGGTAGCTAATGAAAAACTGTTTTTT
>NA|TRBD2|TRBV5-6|TRBJ2-5
CASSFQTGLAGQETQYF
TGTGCCAGCAGCTTTCAAACGGGACTAGCGGGACAAGAGACCCAGTACTTC
>NA|TRBD2|TRBV5-1|TRBJ2-1
CASSPLAGDGGEQFF
TGCGCCAGCAGCCCCCTAGCGGGAGATGGCGGTGAGCAGTTCTTC
>NA|NA|TRBV7-9|TRBJ1-2
CASSHRAFGYTF
TGTGCCAGCAGCCACCGCGCCTTCGGCTACACCTTC
>NA|TRBD2|TRBV11-2|TRBJ2-7
CASSSGLAGGPVEQYF
TGTGCCAGCAGCTCAGGACTAGCGGGAGGGCCAGTCGAGCAGTACTTC
>NA|TRBD1|TRBV3-1/TRBV3-2|TRBJ2-3
CASAPGTGTDTQYF
TGTGCCAGCGCCCCCGGGACAGGAACAGATACGCAGTATTTT
>few|TRBD1|TRBV6-5|TRBJ1-2
CASNQPGQGDGYTF
TGTGCCAGCAACCAACCGGGACAGGGAGATGGCTACACCTTC
>NA|TRBD2|TRBV9|TRBJ2-1
CASSVGTGLAPGGEQFF
TGTGCCAGCAGCGTAGGAACGGGACTAGCCCCCGGGGGTGAGCAGTTCTTC
>NA|TRBD1|TRBV29-1|TRBJ2-2
CSVSTLGQGAGELFF
TGCAGCGTTTCCACCTTGGGACAGGGGGCCGGGGAGCTGTTTTTT
>once|TRBD2|TRBV5-1|TRBJ2-5
CASSSLAGGVAETQYF
TGCGCCAGCAGCTCCCTGGCGGGAGGTGTGGCGGAGACCCAGTACTTC
>once|NA|TRBV5-1|TRBJ2-3
CASSLDLALTDTQYF
TGCGCCAGCAGCTTGGACCTAGCTCTCACAGATACGCAGTATTTT
>NA|NA|TRBV12-3/TRBV12-4|TRBJ2-1
CASSETPSEQFF
TGTGCCAGCAGCGAAACTCCGAGTGAGCAGTTCTTC
>NA|TRBD1|TRBV6-5|TRBJ2-4
CASSSQGAGKNIQYF
TGTGCCAGCAGTTCACAGGGGGCAGGCAAAAACATTCAGTACTTC
>once|NA|TRBV6-1|TRBJ2-1
CASSSSYEQFF
TGTGCCAGCAGTTCTAGTTATGAGCAGTTCTTC
>NA|TRBD2|TRBV4-2|TRBJ2-7
CASSQDLTSGRYEQYF
TGTGCCAGCAGCCAAGATTTAACTAGCGGGAGATACGAGCAGTACTTC
>once|NA|TRBV7-8|TRBJ2-5
CASSPQGGETQYF
TGTGCCAGCAGCCCCCAGGGGGGAGAGACCCAGTACTTC
>once|NA|TRBV12-3/TRBV12-4|TRBJ1-1
CASSLRENTEAFF
TGTGCCAGCAGTTTACGGGAGAACACTGAAGCTTTCTTT
>NA|TRBD2|TRBV7-9|TRBJ2-7
CASSLTMTEREPHEQYF
TGTGCCAGCAGCTTAACGATGACGGAGCGGGAGCCCCACGAGCAGTACTTC
>NA|TRBD1|TRBV5-1|TRBJ2-1
CASSLAGTDNEQFF
TGCGCCAGCAGCTTGGCTGGGACAGACAATGAGCAGTTCTTC
>NA|TRBD1|TRBV28|TRBJ1-1
CASSLGGQGGPAFF
TGTGCCAGCAGTTTAGGGGGACAGGGAGGACCGGCTTTCTTT
>NA|NA|TRBV5-3|TRBJ1-1
CARSLKIPGKIEAFF
TGTGCCAGAAGCCTGAAGATTCCAGGGAAGATAGAAGCTTTCTTT
>once|NA|TRBV6-4|TRBJ1-5
CASSLSQPQHF
TGTGCCAGCAGCCTTTCTCAGCCCCAGCATTTT
>NA|NA|TRBV19|TRBJ1-1
CASSSPVGRRAEAFF
TGTGCCAGTAGTTCTCCGGTAGGGAGGCGAGCTGAAGCTTTCTTT
>few|NA|TRBV28|TRBJ1-1
CASSPHQTANTEAFF
TGTGCCAGCAGTCCCCACCAGACAGCCAACACTGAAGCTTTCTTT
>NA|NA|TRBV2|TRBJ2-5
CASSVGDGWGTQYF
TGTGCCAGCTCCGTGGGAGACGGGTGGGGGACCCAGTACTTC
>once|TRBD1|TRBV7-9|TRBJ1-5
CASSLQGESQPQHF
TGTGCCAGCAGCCTACAGGGGGAGAGTCAGCCCCAGCATTTT
>NA|NA|TRBV28|TRBJ2-4
CASVGGFAKNIQYF
TGTGCCAGCGTTGGGGGGTTCGCCAAAAACATTCAGTACTTC
>NA|NA|TRBV7-3|TRBJ1-5
CASSSDYARSHSNQPQHF
TGTGCCAGCAGCTCCGACTACGCCCGCTCGCATAGCAATCAGCCCCAGCATTTT
>NA|TRBD2|TRBV7-6|TRBJ2-2
CASSLGTSGTLGAGELFF
TGTGCCAGCAGCTTGGGGACTAGCGGGACTCTGGGGGCCGGGGAGCTGTTTTTT
>NA|TRBD1|TRBV10-3|TRBJ1-5
CAIRTGDSNQPQHF
TGTGCCATCAGAACAGGGGATAGCAATCAGCCCCAGCATTTT